This entry features one TCR beta chain sequence. CDR3 length: 14 residues. In germline, CDR1 is SGHRS, CDR2 YFSETQ. V lost 3 bases, J lost 0 bases, and 7 bases lay in between. The sample belongs to a study of control samples from healthy donors and cancer patients. Assay: immunoSEQ multiplex PCR; the TCRdb copy retains only in-frame clones and omits some. The sample includes around 45,000 clones, over 65% of them seen just once. Material: formalin-fixed, paraffin-embedded tissue. This sequence joins TRBV5-1 and TRBJ1-3; D gene unclear. The origin of this receptor is a male donor with melanoma. The CDR3 loop is CASSSKSSGNTIYF. Written as DNA, the CDR3 is TGCGCCAGCAGCTCGAAGAGCTCTGGAAACACCATATATTTT. Supplemented by reference TRBV5-1 and TRBJ1-3, the full variable domain reads KAGVTQTPRYLIKTRGQQVTLSCSPISGHRSVSWYQQTPGQGLQFLFEYFSETQRNKGNFPGRFSGRQFSNSRSEMNVSTLELGDSALYLCASSSKSSGNTIYFGEGSWLTVV.